Detailed here is one T cell receptor beta chain. Its specificity is not known. The data are from a study of CD8+CD57+ T cells in acquired aplastic anemia. Germline-derived CDR1 and CDR2 are ENHRY and SYGVKD. CDR3 length: 14 residues. Trimming cost V 4 bases and J 7 bases, with 13 bases left between them. Whole-study findings and limits: Simpson's diversity of CD8+ cells was not significantly different in patients compared with controls. The same twenty-nine CD8+ CDR3 sequences occurred in patients and in controls.

Genomic DNA templated the TCR beta VDJ and CDR3 profiling. TCRdb independently ran MiXCR on the reads; one entry per CDR3 protein. Of over 150,000 distinct CDR3 sequences listed, 47% are singletons. Previously, flow cytometry had revealed CD8+CD57+ cell expansion in the patients chosen for sequencing. The patients all had a severe acquired aplastic anemia diagnosis. Untreated patients provided the blood samples, with no therapy given before sampling. Sequenced sample: sorted CD4+, CD8+, or CD8+CD57+ T cells (not recorded which) from PBMCs. The V and J genes are TRBV10-3 and TRBJ2-2, with D perhaps TRBD1 (5 bases). The sequence was collected from a human donor with aplastic anemia. CDR3 sequence: CAISVDKGFGELFF. CDR3 nucleotide sequence: TGTGCCATCAGTGTGGACAAGGGGTTCGGGGAGCTGTTTTTT.